The clone carrying this TCR beta chain was counted a few times. This sample stems from a study of Graves' ophthalmopathy and Graves' hyperthyroidism. RNA served as the template for amplifying TCR beta CDR3 regions. The first-round RT-PCR employed HTBI primers together with the Qiagen OneStep RT-PCR kit. A multiplex PCR was then performed as the second round. TCRdb itself ran the multiplex PCR reads through MiXCR, one entry per CDR3 protein. The sample yields about 480,000 distinct CDR3 sequences, 14% seen once. The clonotype comes from a woman in her 30s with Graves' ophthalmopathy. The sample consisted of blood.

CDR3 sequence reads: CASGQGSLAGELFF. CDR3 DNA sequence: TGCGCCAGCGGACAGGGGAGTTTGGCCGGGGAGCTGTTTTTT. The rearrangement uses TRBV10-1 and TRBJ2-2; TRBD1 agrees at 9 bases. The CDR3 extends over 14 amino acids. In germline, CDR1 is WNHNN, CDR2 SYGVQD (reference sequence). Trimming took 8 bases from V and 6 from J; bases not matched to a gene: 7.